The T cell receptor (beta chain) under discussion was sequenced for a study of blood T cell repertoires in COVID-19. For the study at large: Sites in the United States, Italy and Spain provided acute and convalescent COVID-19 samples.

Under the authors' procedure: Estimation of nucleated cell counts relied on the amplification of reference gene primers. The method was immunoSEQ multiplex PCR; TCRdb's version includes in-frame clones alone and lacks a portion of them. The V and J calls and clone size are taken from that table; D and trimming were inferred from the DNA. The data show around 130,000 clones, around four fifths seen once. The CDR3 runs 17 residues. V was clipped by 0 bases and J by 5 bases; unmatched bases: 8. Germline V gives CDR1 KGHSH, CDR2 LQKENI. Input material: peripheral blood. This receptor was taken from a human donor in a cohort sampled during active COVID-19. V gene TRBV18 combines with J gene TRBJ2-1; 9 nucleotides line up with TRBD1. CDR3 residues: CASSPPVGTGHNNEQFF. The DNA for the CDR3 is TGTGCCAGCTCACCACCGGTAGGGACAGGGCATAACAATGAGCAGTTCTTC.